This record looks at one T cell receptor beta chain sequence and its context. This entry belongs to a study of cytomegalovirus exposure and HLA in healthy donors. On the study more broadly: From HLA-typed donors, an early data release held tens of millions of unique TCRs.

With 60 Vbeta and 13 Jbeta primers, the PCR was carried out. The protocol was immunoSEQ multiplex PCR, while the TCRdb copy is restricted to in-frame clones and leaves out a portion. Counted here are fewer than 180,000 clones, roughly 80% occurring once; the ten biggest clones make up about 4%. Per the germline V gene, CDR1 is SGHTA and CDR2 is FQGNSA. The CDR3 sequence is 13 residues long. The V end lost 0 bases, the J end lost 11 bases, and 13 bases lay between the germline ends. The TCR originated in a human donor in good health. The J gene is TRBJ1-1, the V gene TRBV7-2; a weak D match, TRBD1 (6 bases). Source material: PBMCs. The chain's CDR3 is CASSLAYREGAFF. The CDR3 nucleotides are TGTGCCAGCAGCTTAGCATACAGGGAAGGGGCTTTCTTT. The full variable domain, completed using reference TRBV7-2 and TRBJ1-1, is GAGVSQSPSNKVTEKGKDVELRCDPISGHTALYWYRQSLGQGLEFLIYFQGNSAPDKSGLPSDRFSAERTGGSVSTLTIQRTQQEDSAVYLCASSLAYREGAFFGQGTRLTVV.